This T cell receptor (beta chain) was recorded in a study of T cell responses to AZD1222 COVID-19 vaccine. Trimming cost V 8 bases and J 11 bases; bases outside gene matches: 12. Germline CDR1 and CDR2: LNHDA and SQIVND (reference sequence). CDR3 length equals 13 residues. This clone was picked up a small number of times. What it binds is not known. Repertoires were generated with immunoSEQ multiplex PCR, while TCRdb's copy carries only in-frame clones and drops some. The table records more than 95,000 clones, 82% of them present only once. General study results and limits: The breadth and depth of Spike-specific TCRs increased once two AZD1222 doses had been given.

The rearrangement uses TRBV19 and TRBJ1-1; 9 bases agree with TRBD1. The receptor comes from an adult in good health. The sample in question was peripheral blood, obtained on day 0 of AZD1222 vaccination. CDR3 sequence (DNA): TGTGCCAGTCAAACGGGACAGGGTTATCGGGCTTTCTTT. Amino acids: CASQTGQGYRAFF.